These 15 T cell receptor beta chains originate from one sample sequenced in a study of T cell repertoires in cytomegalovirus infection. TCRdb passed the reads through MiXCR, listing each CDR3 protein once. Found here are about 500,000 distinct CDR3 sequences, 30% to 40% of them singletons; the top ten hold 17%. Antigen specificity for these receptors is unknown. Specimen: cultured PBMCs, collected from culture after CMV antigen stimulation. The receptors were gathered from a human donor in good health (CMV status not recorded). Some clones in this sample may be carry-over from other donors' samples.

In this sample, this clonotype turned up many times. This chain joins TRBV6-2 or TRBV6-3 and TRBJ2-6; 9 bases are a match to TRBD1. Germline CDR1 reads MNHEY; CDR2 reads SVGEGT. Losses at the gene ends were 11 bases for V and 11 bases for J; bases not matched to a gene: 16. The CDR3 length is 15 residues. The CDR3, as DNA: TGTGCCCGTCACTTTTGGACAGGGGACAGGGACGTCCTGACTTTC. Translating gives CARHFWTGDRDVLTF.

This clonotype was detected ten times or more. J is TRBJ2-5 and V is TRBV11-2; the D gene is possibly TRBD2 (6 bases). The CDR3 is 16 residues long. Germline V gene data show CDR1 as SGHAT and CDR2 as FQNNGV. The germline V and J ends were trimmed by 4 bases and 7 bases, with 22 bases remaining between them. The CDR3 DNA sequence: TGTGCCAGCAGCTCCCTAGTTGGAGGGCTAAGGGGGACCCAGTACTTC. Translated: CASSSLVGGLRGTQYF.

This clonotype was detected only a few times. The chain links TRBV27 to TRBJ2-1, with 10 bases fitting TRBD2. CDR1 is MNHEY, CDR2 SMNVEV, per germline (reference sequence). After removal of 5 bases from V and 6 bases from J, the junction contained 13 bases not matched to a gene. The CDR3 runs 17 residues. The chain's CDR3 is CASSPGTSAIRVNEQFF. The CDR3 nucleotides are TGTGCCAGCAGTCCCGGGACTAGCGCCATCCGGGTCAATGAGCAGTTCTTC.

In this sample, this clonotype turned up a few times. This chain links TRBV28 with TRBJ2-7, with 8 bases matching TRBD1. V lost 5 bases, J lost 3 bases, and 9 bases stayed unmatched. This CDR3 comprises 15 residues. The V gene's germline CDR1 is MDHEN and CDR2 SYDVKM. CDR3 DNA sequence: TGTGCCAGCAGTCATTCTTTAGGACAGGGCTACGAGCAGTACTTC. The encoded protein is CASSHSLGQGYEQYF.

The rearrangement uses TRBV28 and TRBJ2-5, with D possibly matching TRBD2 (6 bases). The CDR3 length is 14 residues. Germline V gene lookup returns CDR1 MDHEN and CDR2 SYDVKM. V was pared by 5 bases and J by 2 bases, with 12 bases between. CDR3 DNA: TGTGCCAGCAGTAACGCGCTAGCGCAAGAGACCCAGTACTTC. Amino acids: CASSNALAQETQYF.

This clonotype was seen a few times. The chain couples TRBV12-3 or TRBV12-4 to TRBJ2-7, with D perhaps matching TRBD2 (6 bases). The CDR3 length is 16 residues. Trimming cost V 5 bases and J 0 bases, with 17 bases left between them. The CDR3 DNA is TGTGCCAGCAGTCATGGGCTGGGACTCAGCTCCTACGAGCAGTACTTC. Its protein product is CASSHGLGLSSYEQYF.

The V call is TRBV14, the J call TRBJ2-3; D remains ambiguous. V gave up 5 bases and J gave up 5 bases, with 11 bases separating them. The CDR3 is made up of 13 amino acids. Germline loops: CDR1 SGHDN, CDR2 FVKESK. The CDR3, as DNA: TGTGCCAGCAGCAGCATCCTCAGAGATACGCAGTATTTT. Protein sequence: CASSSILRDTQYF. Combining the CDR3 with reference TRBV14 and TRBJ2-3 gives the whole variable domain EAGVTQFPSHSVIEKGQTVTLRCDPISGHDNLYWYRRVMGKEIKFLLHFVKESKQDESGMPNNRFLAERTGGTYSTLKVQPAELEDSGVYFCASSSILRDTQYFGPGTRLTVL.

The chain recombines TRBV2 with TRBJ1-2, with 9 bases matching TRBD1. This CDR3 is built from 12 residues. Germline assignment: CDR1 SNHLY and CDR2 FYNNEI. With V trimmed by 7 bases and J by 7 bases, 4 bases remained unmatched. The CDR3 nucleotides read TGTGCCAGCACAAACAGGGGGCGTGGCTACACCTTC. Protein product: CASTNRGRGYTF. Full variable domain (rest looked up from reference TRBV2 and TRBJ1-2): EPEVTQTPSHQVTQMGQEVILRCVPISNHLYFYWYRQILGQKVEFLVSFYNNEISEKSEIFDDQFSVERPDGSNFTLKIRSTKLEDSAMYFCASTNRGRGYTFGSGTRLTVV.

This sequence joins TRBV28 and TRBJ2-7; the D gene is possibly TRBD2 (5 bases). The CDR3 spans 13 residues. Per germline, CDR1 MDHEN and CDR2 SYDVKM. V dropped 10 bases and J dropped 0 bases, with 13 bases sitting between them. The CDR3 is CATKGLVSYEQYF. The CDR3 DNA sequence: TGTGCCACCAAAGGACTCGTCTCCTACGAGCAGTACTTC.

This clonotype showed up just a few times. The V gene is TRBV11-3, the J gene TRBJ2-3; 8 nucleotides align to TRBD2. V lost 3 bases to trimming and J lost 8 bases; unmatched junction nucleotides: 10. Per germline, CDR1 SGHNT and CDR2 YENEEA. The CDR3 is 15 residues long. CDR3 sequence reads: CASSFIGAGEVTQYF. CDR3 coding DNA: TGTGCCAGCAGCTTTATCGGAGCGGGAGAGGTTACGCAGTATTTT.

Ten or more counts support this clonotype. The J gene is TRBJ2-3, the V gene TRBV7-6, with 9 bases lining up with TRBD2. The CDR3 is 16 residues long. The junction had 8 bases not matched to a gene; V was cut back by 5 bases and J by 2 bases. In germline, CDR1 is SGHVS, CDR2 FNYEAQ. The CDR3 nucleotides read TGTGCCAGCAGCCAGACTAGCGGACCGATCACAGATACGCAGTATTTT. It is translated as CASSQTSGPITDTQYF.

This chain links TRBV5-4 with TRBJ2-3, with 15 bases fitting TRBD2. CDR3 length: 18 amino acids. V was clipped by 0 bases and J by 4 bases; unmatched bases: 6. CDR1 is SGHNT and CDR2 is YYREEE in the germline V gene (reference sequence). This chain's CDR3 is CASSLGGTSGRRADTQYF. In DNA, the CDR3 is TGTGCCAGCAGCTTGGGAGGGACTAGCGGGAGGAGGGCAGATACGCAGTATTTT.

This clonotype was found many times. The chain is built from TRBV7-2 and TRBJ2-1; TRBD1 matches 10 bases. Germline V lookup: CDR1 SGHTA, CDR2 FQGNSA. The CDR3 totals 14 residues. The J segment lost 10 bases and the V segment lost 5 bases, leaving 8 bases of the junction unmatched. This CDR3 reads CASSRRQGAREQFF. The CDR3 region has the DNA TGTGCCAGCAGCAGACGACAGGGGGCAAGGGAGCAGTTCTTC.

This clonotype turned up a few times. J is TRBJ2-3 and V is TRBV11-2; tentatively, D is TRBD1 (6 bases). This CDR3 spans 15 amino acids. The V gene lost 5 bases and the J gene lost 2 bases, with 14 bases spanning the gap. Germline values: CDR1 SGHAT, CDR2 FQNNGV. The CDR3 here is CASSPGQSDTDTQYF. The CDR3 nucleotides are TGTGCCAGCAGCCCTGGACAGTCGGACACAGATACGCAGTATTTT.

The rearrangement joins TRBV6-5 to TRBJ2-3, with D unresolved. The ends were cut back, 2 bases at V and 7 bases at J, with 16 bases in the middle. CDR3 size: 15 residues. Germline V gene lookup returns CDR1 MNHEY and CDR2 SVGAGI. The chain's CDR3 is CASSYGKGSVNTQYF. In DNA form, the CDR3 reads TGTGCCAGCAGTTACGGGAAAGGATCGGTAAATACGCAGTATTTT.